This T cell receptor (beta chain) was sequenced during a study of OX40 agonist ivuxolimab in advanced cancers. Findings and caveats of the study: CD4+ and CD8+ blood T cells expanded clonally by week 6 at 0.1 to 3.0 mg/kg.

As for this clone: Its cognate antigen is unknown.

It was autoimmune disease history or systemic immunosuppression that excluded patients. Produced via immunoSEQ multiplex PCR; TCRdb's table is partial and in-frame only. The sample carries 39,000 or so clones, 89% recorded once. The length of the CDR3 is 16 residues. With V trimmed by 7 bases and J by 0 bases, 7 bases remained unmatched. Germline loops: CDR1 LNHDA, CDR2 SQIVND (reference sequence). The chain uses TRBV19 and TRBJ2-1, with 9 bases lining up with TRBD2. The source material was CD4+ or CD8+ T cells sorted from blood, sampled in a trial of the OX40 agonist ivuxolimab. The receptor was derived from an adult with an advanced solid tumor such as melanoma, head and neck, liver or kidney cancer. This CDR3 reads CASKTTAGGSYNEQFF. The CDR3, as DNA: TGTGCCAGTAAAACCACAGCGGGGGGCTCCTACAATGAGCAGTTCTTC.